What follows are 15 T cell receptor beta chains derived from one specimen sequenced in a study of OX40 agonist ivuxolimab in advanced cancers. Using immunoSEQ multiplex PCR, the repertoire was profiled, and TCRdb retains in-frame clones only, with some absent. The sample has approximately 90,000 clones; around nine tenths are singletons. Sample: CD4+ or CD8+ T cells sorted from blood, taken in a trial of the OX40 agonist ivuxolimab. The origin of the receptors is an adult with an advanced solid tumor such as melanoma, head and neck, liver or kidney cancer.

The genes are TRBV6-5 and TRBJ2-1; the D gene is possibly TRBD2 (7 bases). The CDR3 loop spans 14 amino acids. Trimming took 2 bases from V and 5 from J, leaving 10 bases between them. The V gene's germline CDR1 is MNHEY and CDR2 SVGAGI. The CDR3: CASSYGGANNEQFF. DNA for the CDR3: TGTGCCAGCAGTTACGGGGGGGCCAACAATGAGCAGTTCTTC.

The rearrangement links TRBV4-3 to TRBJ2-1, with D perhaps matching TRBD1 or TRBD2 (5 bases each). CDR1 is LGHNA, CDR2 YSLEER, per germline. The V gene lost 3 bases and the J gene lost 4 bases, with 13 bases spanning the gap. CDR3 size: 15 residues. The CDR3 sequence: CASSQGDPAYNEQFF. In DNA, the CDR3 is TGCGCCAGCAGCCAGGGGGACCCGGCTTACAATGAGCAGTTCTTC.

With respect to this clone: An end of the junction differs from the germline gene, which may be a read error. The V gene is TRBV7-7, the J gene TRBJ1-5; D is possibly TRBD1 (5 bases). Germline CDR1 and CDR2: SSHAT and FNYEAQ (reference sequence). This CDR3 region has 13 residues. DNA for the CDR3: TGTGCTAGCAGCTTAGTCGCTGGGGGACCCCAGCATTTT. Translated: CASSLVAGGPQHF. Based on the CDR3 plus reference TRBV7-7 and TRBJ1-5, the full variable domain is GAGVSQSPRYKVTKRGQDVTLRCDPISSHATLYWYQQALGQGPEFLTYFNYEAQPDKSGLPSDRFSAERPEGSISTLTIQRTEQRDSAMYRCASSLVAGGPQHFGDGTRLSIL.

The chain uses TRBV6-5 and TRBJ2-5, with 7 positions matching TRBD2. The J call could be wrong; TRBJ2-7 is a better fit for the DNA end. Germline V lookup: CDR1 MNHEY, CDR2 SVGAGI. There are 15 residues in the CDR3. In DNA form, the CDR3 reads TGTGCCAGCATTCCCAGTGGGGGGGTCCCGCGCGAGCAGTACTTC. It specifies CASIPSGGVPREQYF.

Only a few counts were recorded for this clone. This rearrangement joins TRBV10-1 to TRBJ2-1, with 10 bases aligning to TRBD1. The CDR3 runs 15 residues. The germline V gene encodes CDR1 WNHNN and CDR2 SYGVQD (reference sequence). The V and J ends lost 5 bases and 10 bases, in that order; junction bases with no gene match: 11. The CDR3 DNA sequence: TGCGCCAGCAGTCCCTCCGGGACAGGGGTCGGCGAGCAGTTCTTC. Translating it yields CASSPSGTGVGEQFF.

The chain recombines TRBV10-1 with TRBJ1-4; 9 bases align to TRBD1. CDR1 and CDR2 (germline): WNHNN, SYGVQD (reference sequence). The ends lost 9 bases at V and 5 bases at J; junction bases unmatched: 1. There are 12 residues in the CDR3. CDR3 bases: TGCGCCAGTGGACAGGGGAATGAAAAACTGTTTTTT. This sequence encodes CASGQGNEKLFF.

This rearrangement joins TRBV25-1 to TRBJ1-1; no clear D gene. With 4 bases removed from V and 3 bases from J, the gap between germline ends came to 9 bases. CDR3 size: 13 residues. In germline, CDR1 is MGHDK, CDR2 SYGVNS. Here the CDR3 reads CASSGAGYTEAFF. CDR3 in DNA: TGTGCCAGCAGTGGTGCTGGATACACTGAAGCTTTCTTT.

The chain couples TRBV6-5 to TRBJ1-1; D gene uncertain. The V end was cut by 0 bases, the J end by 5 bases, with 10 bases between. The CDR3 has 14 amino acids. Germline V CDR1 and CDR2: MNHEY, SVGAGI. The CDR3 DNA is TGTGCCAGCAGTTACTCGTTAGGGAGGACTGAAGCTTTCTTT. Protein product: CASSYSLGRTEAFF.

In nucleotides, the CDR3 is TGTGCCAGCAGTTCGACCACCGGCAGGGCCCGCGCGTTGGACACTGAAGCTTTCTTT. It yields the protein CASSSTTGRARALDTEAFF. The chain joins TRBV27 to TRBJ1-1; tentative D call: TRBD1 (5 bases). Trimming took 4 bases from V and 3 from J, leaving 27 bases between them. Germline V gene lookup returns CDR1 MNHEY and CDR2 SMNVEV (reference sequence). The CDR3 length is 19 residues.

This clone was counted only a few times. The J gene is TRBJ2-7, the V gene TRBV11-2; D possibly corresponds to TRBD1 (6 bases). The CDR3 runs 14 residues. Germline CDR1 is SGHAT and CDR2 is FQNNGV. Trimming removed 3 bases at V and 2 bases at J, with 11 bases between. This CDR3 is CASSFSRGTYEQYF. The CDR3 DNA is TGTGCCAGCAGCTTCTCCAGGGGAACCTACGAGCAGTACTTC.

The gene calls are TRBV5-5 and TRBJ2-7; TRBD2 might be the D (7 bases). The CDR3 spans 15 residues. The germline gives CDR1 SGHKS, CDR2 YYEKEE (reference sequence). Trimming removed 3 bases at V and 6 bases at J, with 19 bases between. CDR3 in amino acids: CASSSRLQGGIEQYF. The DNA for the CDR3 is TGTGCCAGCAGCTCGAGGTTACAGGGAGGGATCGAGCAGTACTTC.

CDR3 loop: CASSFGLAGNSGANVLTF. As DNA, the CDR3 is TGCGCCAGCAGCTTCGGACTAGCGGGGAACTCTGGGGCCAACGTCCTGACTTTC. This chain connects TRBV5-1 to TRBJ2-6; 12 nucleotides align to TRBD2. Germline CDR1 reads SGHRS; CDR2 reads YFSETQ. J was trimmed by 0 bases and V by 2 bases; bases with no gene match: 3. CDR3 length: 18 residues.

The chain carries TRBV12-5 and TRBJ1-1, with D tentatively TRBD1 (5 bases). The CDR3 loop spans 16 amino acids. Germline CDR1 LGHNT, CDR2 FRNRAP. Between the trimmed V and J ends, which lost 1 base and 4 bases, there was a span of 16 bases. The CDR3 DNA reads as TGTGCTAGTGGTTTGGCCGCCGGGGTCGGGGGCACTGAAGCTTTCTTT. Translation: CASGLAAGVGGTEAFF.

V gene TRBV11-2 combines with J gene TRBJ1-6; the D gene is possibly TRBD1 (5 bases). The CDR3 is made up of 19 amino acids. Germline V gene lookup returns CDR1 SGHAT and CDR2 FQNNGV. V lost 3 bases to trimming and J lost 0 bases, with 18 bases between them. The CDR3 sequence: CASSLGHRSASSYNSPLHF. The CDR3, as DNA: TGTGCCAGCAGCTTGGGGCATCGGTCAGCGAGCTCCTATAATTCACCCCTCCACTTT.

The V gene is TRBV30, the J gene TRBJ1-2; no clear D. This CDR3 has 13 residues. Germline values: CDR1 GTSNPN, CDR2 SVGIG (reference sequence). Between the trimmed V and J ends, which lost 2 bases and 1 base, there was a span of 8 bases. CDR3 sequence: CAWSLGYNYGYTF. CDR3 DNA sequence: TGTGCCTGGAGTTTAGGCTATAACTATGGCTACACCTTC.